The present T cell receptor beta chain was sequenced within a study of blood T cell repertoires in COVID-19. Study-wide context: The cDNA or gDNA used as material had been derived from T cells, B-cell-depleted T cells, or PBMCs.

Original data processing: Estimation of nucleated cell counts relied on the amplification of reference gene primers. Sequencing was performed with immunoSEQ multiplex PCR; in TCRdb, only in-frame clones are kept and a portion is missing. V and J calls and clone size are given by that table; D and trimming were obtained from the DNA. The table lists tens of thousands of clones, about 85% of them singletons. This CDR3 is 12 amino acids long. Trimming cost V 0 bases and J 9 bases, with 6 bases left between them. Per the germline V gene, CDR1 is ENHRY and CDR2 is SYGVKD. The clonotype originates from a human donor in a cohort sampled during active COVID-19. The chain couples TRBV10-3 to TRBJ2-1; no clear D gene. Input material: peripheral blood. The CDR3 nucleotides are TGTGCCATCAGTGAGTCAACGGGTGAGCAGTTCTTC. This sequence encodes CAISESTGEQFF.